These 29 T cell receptor beta chains originate from one sample sequenced in a study of T cell responses to AZD1222 COVID-19 vaccine. The protocol was immunoSEQ multiplex PCR, while the TCRdb copy is restricted to in-frame clones and leaves out a portion. The data show around 95,000 clones, approximately 87% seen once. The specimen comprised peripheral blood, sampled on day 0 of AZD1222 vaccination. These receptors were collected from an adult in good health.

This clone appeared once. The CDR3 region has the DNA TGTGCCAGCAGTGAACACGGATATCAGCCCCAGCATTTT. Amino acid sequence: CASSEHGYQPQHF. This chain connects TRBV6-1 to TRBJ1-5, with D uncertain. Between the trimmed V and J ends, which lost 2 bases and 5 bases, there was a span of 7 bases. Looked up from germline, CDR1 is MNHNS and CDR2 is SASEGT. The CDR3 has 13 amino acids.

The chain uses TRBV15 and TRBJ2-7; D may be TRBD2 (6 bases). V gave up 0 bases and J gave up 4 bases, with 19 bases separating them. This CDR3 has 17 amino acids. Per germline, CDR1 LNHNV and CDR2 YYDKDF (reference sequence). The DNA for the CDR3 is TGTGCCACCAGCAGAGATTATAGTCGAGGGGAGGTGTACGAGCAGTACTTC. This gives the protein CATSRDYSRGEVYEQYF.

This clone was detected only a few times. The V and J genes are TRBV7-2 and TRBJ1-5; D is unresolved. Trimming removed 7 bases from V and 6 bases from J, with 13 bases in between. This CDR3 spans 13 amino acids. CDR1 and CDR2 (germline): SGHTA, FQGNSA. The CDR3 spells CASTGTPGQPQHF. The CDR3 nucleotides read TGTGCCAGCACCGGAACTCCGGGTCAGCCCCAGCATTTT.

This chain links TRBV29-1 with TRBJ1-4; D not resolved. Per the germline V gene, CDR1 is SQVTM and CDR2 is ANQGSEA. The CDR3 is 14 amino acids. The CDR3 nucleotides read TGCAGTGCGAATCGGACTTCAACTAATGAAAAACTGTTTTTT. This translates into CSANRTSTNEKLFF.

The chain employs TRBV19 and TRBJ1-2; D might be TRBD1 (6 bases). CDR3 length: 12 amino acids. The germline V and J ends were trimmed by 6 bases and 4 bases, with 9 bases remaining between them. The V gene's germline CDR1 is LNHDA and CDR2 SQIVND (reference sequence). The CDR3 DNA reads TGTGCCAGTAGCGACAGGACCTATGGCTACACCTTC. Its translation is CASSDRTYGYTF.

The V and J genes are TRBV7-9 and TRBJ2-3, with TRBD1 as a possible D gene (5 bases). This CDR3 has 16 residues. V dropped 7 bases and J dropped 4 bases, with 21 bases sitting between them. CDR1 and CDR2 (germline): SEHNR, FQNEAQ (reference sequence). CDR3 nucleotide sequence: TGTGCCAGCACTACAATGGGGCCGTCTGTAGCAGATACGCAGTATTTT. It specifies CASTTMGPSVADTQYF.

The chain uses TRBV18 and TRBJ2-1; the match to TRBD2 covers 10 bases. The CDR3 has 19 amino acids. V was pared by 6 bases and J by 5 bases, with 19 bases of the junction left unmatched. Germline V gene lookup returns CDR1 KGHSH and CDR2 LQKENI. DNA of the CDR3: TGTGCCAGCTCGATCCGTGTAGCGGGGGGACGGATGGGTAACAATGAGCAGTTCTTC. It translates to CASSIRVAGGRMGNNEQFF.

The rearrangement joins TRBV3-1 (or the pseudogene TRBV3-2) to TRBJ1-1, with 9 bases fitting TRBD1. Germline-derived CDR1 and CDR2 are LGHDT and YNNKEL (reference sequence). V lost 10 bases, J lost 12 bases, and 9 bases stayed unmatched. CDR3 length: 11 residues. Here the CDR3 reads CATSGQGETFF. CDR3 nucleotides: TGTGCCACCTCGGGACAGGGAGAAACTTTCTTT.

This rearrangement joins TRBV25-1 to TRBJ2-2, with 7 bases lining up with TRBD1. J lost 7 bases, V lost 6 bases, and 5 bases had no gene match. The germline CDR1 and CDR2 sequences are MGHDK and SYGVNS. This CDR3 has 13 residues. The CDR3 DNA reads as TGTGCCAGCAGGCCCCAGGGGGACGGGGAGCTGTTTTTT. Its translation: CASRPQGDGELFF. Together with reference TRBV25-1 and TRBJ2-2, the CDR3 gives the full variable domain: EADIYQTPRYLVIGTGKKITLECSQTMGHDKMYWYQQDPGMELHLIHYSYGVNSTEKGDLSSESTVSRIRTEHFPLTLESARPSHTSQYLCASRPQGDGELFFGEGSRLTVL.

This clone was seen only a few times. J is TRBJ1-1 and V is TRBV30; no firm D call. Deletions cut 5 bases from V and 1 base from J, with 14 bases between. This CDR3 contains 14 residues. CDR1 GTSNPN and CDR2 SVGIG come from the germline V gene (reference sequence). CDR3: CAWQWGDSNTEAFF. The CDR3, as DNA: TGTGCCTGGCAGTGGGGAGATTCGAACACTGAAGCTTTCTTT.

This clone was seen once. The chain employs TRBV19 and TRBJ1-2, with D possibly being TRBD1 (5 bases). Trimming removed 9 bases at V and 4 bases at J, with 12 bases between. This CDR3 region has 12 residues. CDR1 and CDR2 (germline): LNHDA, SQIVND (reference sequence). The CDR3 loop reads CASEDTTYGYTF. In nucleotides, the CDR3 is TGTGCCAGCGAGGACACCACCTATGGCTACACCTTC.

The chain recombines TRBV4-1 with TRBJ1-1; D remains unclear. The germline CDR1 and CDR2 sequences are MGHRA and YSYEKL. This CDR3 is 11 amino acids long. The germline V and J ends were trimmed by 3 bases and 1 base, with 0 bases remaining between them. The CDR3 DNA is TGCGCCAGCAGCCAGAACACTGAAGCTTTCTTT. It codes for CASSQNTEAFF.

This rearrangement joins TRBV18 to TRBJ2-3; TRBD2 might be the D (6 bases). Trimming cost V 7 bases and J 4 bases, with 21 bases left between them. The CDR3 sequence is 16 residues long. Germline V gene sequence: CDR1 KGHSH, CDR2 LQKENI. CDR3 protein: CASYRRTGAFADTQYF. The CDR3 DNA reads TGTGCCAGCTATCGAAGGACGGGAGCTTTTGCAGATACGCAGTATTTT.

V is TRBV15 and J is TRBJ2-3, with D unclear. Germline assignment: CDR1 LNHNV and CDR2 YYDKDF (reference sequence). The V end was cut by 1 base, the J end by 4 bases, with 3 bases between. This CDR3 has 12 amino acids. CDR3 protein: CATSRGADTQYF. CDR3 DNA: TGTGCCACCAGCAGAGGGGCAGATACGCAGTATTTT.

The rearrangement links TRBV18 to TRBJ1-2; D call uncertain. CDR1 KGHSH and CDR2 LQKENI come from the germline V gene. The V gene lost 2 bases and the J gene lost 6 bases, with 16 bases spanning the gap. The CDR3 loop spans 15 amino acids. The CDR3 sequence: CASSPVRQVMDGYTF. In DNA form, the CDR3 reads TGTGCCAGCTCACCAGTTAGGCAGGTCATGGATGGCTACACCTTC.

This clone was detected once. The chain combines TRBV4-2 with TRBJ2-3, with D perhaps matching TRBD1 or TRBD2 (5 bases each). The V gene's germline CDR1 is LGHNA and CDR2 YNFKEQ. This CDR3 has 15 residues. The germline V and J ends were trimmed by 0 bases and 4 bases, with 11 bases remaining between them. The CDR3 loop is CASSQDHEGPDTQYF. The CDR3 DNA follows: TGTGCCAGCAGCCAAGATCACGAGGGGCCAGATACGCAGTATTTT.

This sequence joins TRBV3-1 (or the pseudogene TRBV3-2) and TRBJ2-1; 12 nucleotides line up with TRBD2. This CDR3 region has 14 residues. The ends lost 4 bases at V and 7 bases at J; junction bases unmatched: 2. Germline V gene sequence: CDR1 LGHDT, CDR2 YNNKEL (reference sequence). The DNA of the CDR3 is TGTGCCAGCAGCCCCGGGACTAGCGGGAATGAGCAGTTCTTC. It specifies CASSPGTSGNEQFF.

The chain links TRBV18 to TRBJ1-1; D is unresolved. Germline CDR1 KGHSH, CDR2 LQKENI. V was shortened by 6 bases and J by 7 bases, with 21 bases between the two germline ends. This CDR3 has 15 amino acids. CDR3 protein: CASSQTATPPGEAFF. Here the CDR3 DNA reads TGTGCCAGCTCTCAAACAGCTACTCCCCCCGGTGAAGCTTTCTTT.

The V gene is TRBV6-5, the J gene TRBJ2-2, with TRBD2 matching 8 bases. Trimming took 0 bases from V and 4 from J; bases not matched to a gene: 4. Germline loops: CDR1 MNHEY, CDR2 SVGAGI. The CDR3 sequence is 16 residues long. In DNA, the CDR3 is TGTGCCAGCAGTTACTCGATGGCGGGAGGCACCGGGGAGCTGTTTTTT. Its protein product is CASSYSMAGGTGELFF.

The chain has TRBV7-9 and TRBJ1-5, with a tentative D call TRBD1 (6 bases). Deletions cut 8 bases from V and 6 bases from J, with 14 bases between. Germline V CDR1 and CDR2: SEHNR, FQNEAQ (reference sequence). This CDR3 is built from 13 residues. For the CDR3, the DNA is TGTGCCAGCGCCCAAGGGGGGGGTCAGCCCCAGCATTTT. This gives the protein CASAQGGGQPQHF. Full variable domain (missing parts from reference TRBV7-9 and TRBJ1-5): DTGVSQNPRHKITKRGQNVTFRCDPISEHNRLYWYRQTLGQGPEFLTYFQNEAQLEKSRLLSDRFSAERPKGSFSTLEIQRTEQGDSAMYLCASAQGGGQPQHFGDGTRLSIL.

The rearrangement links TRBV12-5 to TRBJ2-1, with 8 bases aligning to TRBD2. CDR3 size: 17 residues. Germline CDR1 and CDR2: LGHNT and FRNRAP. V gave up 0 bases and J gave up 6 bases; unmatched junction bases: 10. The CDR3 sequence is CASGLVGDLREGNEQFF. The CDR3 nucleotides are TGTGCTAGTGGTTTGGTAGGAGATCTCCGGGAGGGCAATGAGCAGTTCTTC. Combining the CDR3 with reference TRBV12-5 and TRBJ2-1 gives the whole variable domain DARVTQTPRHKVTEMGQEVTMRCQPILGHNTVFWYRQTMMQGLELLAYFRNRAPLDDSGMPKDRFSAEMPDATLATLKIQPSEPRDSAVYFCASGLVGDLREGNEQFFGPGTRLTVL.

This clone was seen more than once but under ten times. The rearrangement uses TRBV27 and TRBJ2-3; D might be TRBD2 (6 bases). Germline-derived CDR1 and CDR2 are MNHEY and SMNVEV (reference sequence). The CDR3 is 11 amino acids. V lost 5 bases and J lost 6, with 6 bases in between. CDR3 amino acids: CASSREDTQYF. The CDR3 DNA is TGTGCCAGCAGTCGGGAGGATACGCAGTATTTT.

The chain recombines TRBV7-9 with TRBJ2-3; D gene ambiguous. Trimming removed 1 base from V and 3 bases from J, with 11 bases in between. This CDR3 contains 15 residues. In germline, CDR1 is SEHNR, CDR2 FQNEAQ (reference sequence). In DNA, the CDR3 is TGTGCCAGCAGCTTAGAAGCCAGACCGACAGATACGCAGTATTTT. This translates into CASSLEARPTDTQYF. Full variable domain (missing parts from reference TRBV7-9 and TRBJ2-3): DTGVSQNPRHKITKRGQNVTFRCDPISEHNRLYWYRQTLGQGPEFLTYFQNEAQLEKSRLLSDRFSAERPKGSFSTLEIQRTEQGDSAMYLCASSLEARPTDTQYFGPGTRLTVL.

This sequence joins TRBV29-1 and TRBJ2-7, with TRBD1 matching 11 bases. The V gene end was trimmed by 6 bases and the J gene end by 5 bases; junction bases not matched to a gene: 3. Germline CDR1 and CDR2: SQVTM and ANQGSEA. This CDR3 has 12 residues. CDR3 region: CSVDRGLDEQYF. The CDR3 DNA reads as TGCAGCGTGGACAGGGGGCTGGACGAGCAGTACTTC.

CDR3 sequence reads: CAWKAAGSIVNNSPLHF. CDR3 coding DNA: TGTGCCTGGAAGGCCGCCGGGAGCATAGTCAATAATTCACCCCTCCACTTT. V and J are TRBV30 and TRBJ1-6; no clear D. The V end was cut by 4 bases, the J end by 5 bases, with 21 bases between. The CDR3 covers 17 residues. Per germline, CDR1 GTSNPN and CDR2 SVGIG (reference sequence).

This chain links TRBV7-9 with TRBJ1-2, with D possibly being TRBD1 (5 bases). The germline gives CDR1 SEHNR, CDR2 FQNEAQ (reference sequence). Trimming cost V 0 bases and J 3 bases, with 8 bases left between them. The CDR3 is made up of 14 amino acids. CDR3 bases: TGTGCCAGCAGCTTAGCGGGACGGGACTATGGCTACACCTTC. This codes for CASSLAGRDYGYTF.

The chain has TRBV10-3 and TRBJ1-1; tentatively, D is TRBD1 (6 bases). The CDR3 has 13 amino acids. V was clipped by 5 bases and J by 1 base, with 8 bases between them. The V gene's germline CDR1 is ENHRY and CDR2 SYGVKD. Here the CDR3 DNA reads TGTGCCATCAGTTTACAGGGGAACACTGAAGCTTTCTTT. It translates to CAISLQGNTEAFF.

The chain recombines TRBV19 with TRBJ1-1; 8 positions match TRBD1. Trimming cost V 3 bases and J 4 bases; bases outside gene matches: 7. The CDR3 totals 15 residues. Germline V gene lookup returns CDR1 LNHDA and CDR2 SQIVND (reference sequence). This chain's CDR3 is CASSMTGDWGTEAFF. DNA of the CDR3: TGTGCCAGTAGTATGACAGGGGATTGGGGCACTGAAGCTTTCTTT.

The chain joins TRBV6-5 to TRBJ1-1; weak D call: TRBD1 (5 bases). V dropped 4 bases and J dropped 4 bases, with 16 bases sitting between them. Germline CDR1 is MNHEY and CDR2 is SVGAGI. The CDR3 length is 15 residues. CDR3 in amino acids: CASSSGETRATEAFF. In DNA, the CDR3 is TGTGCCAGCAGTTCGGGGGAGACCCGGGCCACTGAAGCTTTCTTT.